This entry features one TCR beta chain sequence. A single record per CDR3 protein comes from TCRdb applying MiXCR to the 5' RACE reads. The data show around 450,000 distinct CDR3 sequences, 14% seen once. The record originates from a study of identical twins. With 0 bases removed from V and 7 bases from J, the gap between germline ends came to 6 bases. The germline CDR1 and CDR2 sequences are LGHDT and YNNKEL (reference sequence). The CDR3 runs 12 residues. These sequences were also reported in another study, on yellow fever vaccine responses in identical twins.

Sequencing was performed on CD4+ T cells sorted from blood. This TCR derives from a woman aged 18 to 35 in good health. The chain is built from TRBV3-1 and TRBJ1-2; no firm D call. CDR3 sequence: CASSQDSGGYTF. In nucleotides, the CDR3 is TGTGCCAGCAGCCAAGACTCGGGTGGCTACACCTTC. The variable domain in full, completed from reference TRBV3-1 and TRBJ1-2, reads DTAVSQTPKYLVTQMGNDKSIKCEQNLGHDTMYWYKQDSKKFLKIMFSYNNKELIINETVPNRFSPKSPDKAHLNLHINSLELGDSAVYFCASSQDSGGYTFGSGTRLTVV.